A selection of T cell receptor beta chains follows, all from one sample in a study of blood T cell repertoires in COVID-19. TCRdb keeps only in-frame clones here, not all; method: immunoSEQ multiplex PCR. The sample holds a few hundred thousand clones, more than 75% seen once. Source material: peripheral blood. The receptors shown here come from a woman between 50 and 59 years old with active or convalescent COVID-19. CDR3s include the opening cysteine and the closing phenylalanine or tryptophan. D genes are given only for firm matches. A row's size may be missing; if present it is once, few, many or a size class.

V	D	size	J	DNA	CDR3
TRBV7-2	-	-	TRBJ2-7	TGTGCCAGCAGCTTAAGAAGGGCGGGACGGACCTCCTACGAGCAGTACTTC	CASSLRRAGRTSYEQYF
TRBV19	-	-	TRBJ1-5	TGTGCCAGTAGCCGAGGTAGCAATCAGCCCCAGCATTTT	CASSRGSNQPQHF
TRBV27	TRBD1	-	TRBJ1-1	TGTGCCACCCAGGGGGCAGGACGGTTCACTGAAGCTTTCTTT	CATQGAGRFTEAFF
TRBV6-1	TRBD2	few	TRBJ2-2	TGTGCCAGCAGAGAAAGGCTAGCGGGAGCCGGGGAGCTGTTTTTT	CASRERLAGAGELFF
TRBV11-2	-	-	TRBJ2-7	TGTGCCAGCAGCTTATCCCCCAACTACGAGCAGTACTTC	CASSLSPNYEQYF
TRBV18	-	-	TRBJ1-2	TGTGCCAGCTCACCAGGCAGGTTTTTCGGCTACACCTTC	CASSPGRFFGYTF
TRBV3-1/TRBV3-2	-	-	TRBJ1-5	TGTGCCAGCAGCCAAGTAGGCAATCAGCCCCAGCATTTT	CASSQVGNQPQHF
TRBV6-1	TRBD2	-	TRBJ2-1	TGTGCCAGCAGTGACGCTAGCGGGGGGGCATATGAGCAGTTCTTC	CASSDASGGAYEQFF
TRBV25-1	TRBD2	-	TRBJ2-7	TGTGCCAGCAGTGAACTAGCGGGAGGCTACGAGCAGTACTTC	CASSELAGGYEQYF
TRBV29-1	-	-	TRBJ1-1	TGCAGCGTTGAAGCTTTTAGGGGCCAGAACACTGAAGCTTTCTTT	CSVEAFRGQNTEAFF
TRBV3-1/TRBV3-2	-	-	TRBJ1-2	TGTGCCAGCAGTCTCCCCCCGACAGTAGGCTACACCTTC	CASSLPPTVGYTF
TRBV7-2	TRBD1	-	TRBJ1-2	TGTGCCAGCAGCGGAGCCGGGACAGTAATTAACTATGGCTACACCTTC	CASSGAGTVINYGYTF
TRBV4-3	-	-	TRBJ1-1	TGCGCCAGCAGCCAAGATATCGGGGGTCTGACTGAAGCTTTCTTT	CASSQDIGGLTEAFF
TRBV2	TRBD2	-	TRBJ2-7	TGTGCCAGCACCCCCCGGAGGCGGGAGGGAGGGTACGAGCAGTACTTC	CASTPRRREGGYEQYF
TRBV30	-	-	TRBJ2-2	TGTGCCTGGAGTTGGTCACACGGGGAGCTGTTTTTT	CAWSWSHGELFF
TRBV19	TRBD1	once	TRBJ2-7	TGTGCCAGTAGTCGCGCAGGGGGCTTGAAATCCTACGAGCAGTACTTC	CASSRAGGLKSYEQYF
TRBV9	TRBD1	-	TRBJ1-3	TGTGCCAGCAGCGTGGCTACAGGGGCAGGAAACACCATATATTTT	CASSVATGAGNTIYF
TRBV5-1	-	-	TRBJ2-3	TGCGCCAGCAGCCCCTTCGACAGCCCGGGAGTCACAGATACGCAGTATTTT	CASSPFDSPGVTDTQYF
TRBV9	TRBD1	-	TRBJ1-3	TGTGCCAGCAGCGACAGGGGCCGCGGAAACACCATATATTTT	CASSDRGRGNTIYF
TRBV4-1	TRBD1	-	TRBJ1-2	TGCGCCAGCAGCCATCCGACAGGGAACTATGGCTACACCTTC	CASSHPTGNYGYTF
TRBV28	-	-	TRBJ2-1	TGTGCCAGCAGTTGGCCGGGGAATGCATACAATGAGCAGTTCTTC	CASSWPGNAYNEQFF
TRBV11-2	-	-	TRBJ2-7	TGTGCCAGCAGCCCCGATCGGGGACTGGCCTACGAGCAGTACTTC	CASSPDRGLAYEQYF
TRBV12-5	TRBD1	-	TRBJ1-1	TGTGCTAGTGGTTTGCCCGGGACAGGGAAGGGCGAAGCTTTCTTT	CASGLPGTGKGEAFF
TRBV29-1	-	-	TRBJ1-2	TGCAGCGTTGAAGCCGCCCGGGATGGCTACACCTTC	CSVEAARDGYTF
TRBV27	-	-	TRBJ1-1	TGTGCCAGCAGTTTGGGAGGCAGGAACACTGAAGCTTTCTTT	CASSLGGRNTEAFF
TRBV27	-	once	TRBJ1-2	TGTGCCAGTTGTGGGGCGGAAGGCTACACCTTC	CASCGAEGYTF
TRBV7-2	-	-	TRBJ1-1	TGTGCCAGCAGCTTAGTGAGGGCTGAAGCTTTCTTT	CASSLVRAEAFF
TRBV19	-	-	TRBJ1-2	TGTGCCAGTAGTTATTCGACGGGCTATGGCTACACCTTC	CASSYSTGYGYTF
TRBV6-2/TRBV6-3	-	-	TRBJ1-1	TGTGCCAGCAGCTCCGGGGATCTATTATCAGCTTTCTTT	CASSSGDLLSAFF
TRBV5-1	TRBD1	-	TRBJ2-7	TGCGCCAGTACGACAGGGGACTCCTACGAGCAGTACTTC	CASTTGDSYEQYF
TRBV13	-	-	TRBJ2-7	TGTGCCAGCAACTTAAGGTTGGAGTCCTACGAGCAGTACTTC	CASNLRLESYEQYF
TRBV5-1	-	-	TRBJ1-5	TGCGCCAGCAGCTTGGACAGAAGCAATCAGCCCCAGCATTTT	CASSLDRSNQPQHF
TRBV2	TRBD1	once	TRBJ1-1	TGTGCCAGCAGTCCAACAGGGGGCTTTTTAATGAACACTGAAGCTTTCTTT	CASSPTGGFLMNTEAFF
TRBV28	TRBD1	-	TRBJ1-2	TGTGCCAGCAGGTGGCAGGGGGACTATGGCTACACCTTC	CASRWQGDYGYTF
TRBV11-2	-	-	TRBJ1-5	TGTGCCAGCAGCATAGGGGCAGGGGTCAATCAGCCCCAGCATTTT	CASSIGAGVNQPQHF
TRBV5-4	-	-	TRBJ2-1	TGTGCCAGCAGCTTGGAGGAGCGGTACAATGAGCAGTTCTTC	CASSLEERYNEQFF
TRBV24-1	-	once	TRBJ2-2	TGTGCCACCAAGCCCGGAGGGGACACCGGGGAGCTGTTTTTT	CATKPGGDTGELFF
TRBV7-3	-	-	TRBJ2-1	TGTGCCAGCAGCTCCATAGCGAGCTCCTACAATGAGCAGTTCTTC	CASSSIASSYNEQFF
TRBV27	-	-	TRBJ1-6	TGTGCCAGCAGTTTTTCTTCAGGGTCAAATTCACCCCTCCACTTT	CASSFSSGSNSPLHF
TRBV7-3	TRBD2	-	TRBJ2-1	TGTGCCAGCAGCTCGACTAGCGGGAAGTACAATGAGCAGTTCTTC	CASSSTSGKYNEQFF